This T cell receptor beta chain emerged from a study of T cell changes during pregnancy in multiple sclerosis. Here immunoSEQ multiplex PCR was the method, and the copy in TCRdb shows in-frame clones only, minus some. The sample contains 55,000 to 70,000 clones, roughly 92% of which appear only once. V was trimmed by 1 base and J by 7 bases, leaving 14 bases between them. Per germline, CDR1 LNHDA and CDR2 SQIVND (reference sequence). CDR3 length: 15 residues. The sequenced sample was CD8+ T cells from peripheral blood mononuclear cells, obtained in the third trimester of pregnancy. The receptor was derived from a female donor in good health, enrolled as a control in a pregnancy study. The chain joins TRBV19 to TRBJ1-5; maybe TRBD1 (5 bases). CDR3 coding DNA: TGTGCCAGTAGTATAGCAACGGGGGGTACACAGCCCCAGCATTTT. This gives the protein CASSIATGGTQPQHF.